Listed here is a single T cell receptor (beta chain). This sample was included in a study of blood T cells in healthy people across ages. Study-level information: Template switching retrieved approximately one barcoded beta molecule for each two T cells.

V was clipped by 6 bases and J by 11 bases, with 16 bases between them. CDR1 and CDR2 from the germline V gene are MNHNY and SVGAGI (reference sequence). This CDR3 region has 12 residues. PCR was performed a second time for about 7 to 12 cycles using a sample-barcoded 5' primer and a J-beta primer mix. A template-switch adaptor with 12 random nucleotides tagged each cDNA molecule. Per-sample output comprised a minimum of 2.5 million paired-end reads containing CDR3. One entry per CDR3 protein, called by TCRdb with MiXCR from the 5' RACE reads. Of approximately 1,000,000 distinct CDR3 sequences listed, under 55% are singletons. Total RNA amounts of at least 5 micrograms were extracted per sample.

This TCR was recovered from a woman aged 55-69 years in good health. The chain uses TRBV6-6 and TRBJ2-5; possible D gene TRBD1, 5 bases. Sequencing used blood. The CDR3 DNA reads as TGTGCCAGCAGCCCCAGTAGGGGCAAGCAGTACTTC. Translated: CASSPSRGKQYF.